One sample yielded the 17 T cell receptor beta chains listed below, sequenced in a study of T cell responses to AZD1222 COVID-19 vaccine. Clones were read by immunoSEQ multiplex PCR, and TCRdb kept only the in-frame ones, dropping some. The data contain roughly 150,000 clones, 85% to 95% of them singletons. The specimen comprised peripheral blood, sampled on day 0 of AZD1222 vaccination. The receptors were sampled from an adult in good health.

The chain carries TRBV3-1 (or the pseudogene TRBV3-2) and TRBJ2-3; D is possibly TRBD2 (5 bases). CDR3 size: 15 residues. Trimming removed 4 bases at V and 2 bases at J, with 13 bases between. Germline V lookup: CDR1 LGHDT, CDR2 YNNKEL (reference sequence). The CDR3 protein is CASSREPFHTDTQYF. The CDR3 DNA sequence: TGTGCCAGCAGCCGGGAGCCTTTTCACACAGATACGCAGTATTTT.

This chain connects TRBV19 to TRBJ1-2, with 9 bases that match TRBD1. This CDR3 comprises 15 residues. V shed 4 bases and J 1 base; nucleotides not matched to a gene: 4. CDR1 LNHDA and CDR2 SQIVND come from the germline V gene (reference sequence). CDR3 in DNA: TGTGCCAGTAGTAAGCCGGGACAGGGTAACTATGGCTACACCTTC. As protein: CASSKPGQGNYGYTF.

The chain joins TRBV30 to TRBJ2-1, with a weak D call TRBD1 (6 bases). The CDR3 extends over 12 amino acids. CDR1 and CDR2 (germline): GTSNPN, SVGIG (reference sequence). V gave up 0 bases and J gave up 15 bases, with 15 bases separating them. CDR3 sequence: CAWSVPRQGSFF. CDR3 nucleotides: TGTGCCTGGAGTGTACCTCGGCAGGGGTCGTTCTTC.

The rearrangement uses TRBV7-3 and TRBJ1-1; 9 bases map to TRBD1. The CDR3 consists of 15 residues. The germline gives CDR1 SGHTA, CDR2 FQGTGA. V dropped 5 bases and J dropped 5; count of bases not matched to a gene: 9. CDR3 nucleotide sequence: TGTGCCAGCAGCCGATTGAGACAGGGGGTAACTGAAGCTTTCTTT. This translates into CASSRLRQGVTEAFF.

The CDR3 loop is CASIGTGRPPLHF. CDR3 nucleotides: TGTGCCAGCATTGGGACAGGGAGGCCACCCCTCCACTTT. The V gene is TRBV2, the J gene TRBJ1-6; 9 bases agree with TRBD1. The CDR3 length is 13 residues. The V segment lost 7 bases and the J segment 11 bases; nucleotides outside the gene matches: 6. The germline V gene has CDR1 SNHLY and CDR2 FYNNEI.

The J gene is TRBJ2-1, the V gene TRBV18; 10 bases line up with TRBD2. CDR1 is KGHSH, CDR2 LQKENI, per germline. The V and J ends lost 6 bases and 9 bases, in that order; junction bases with no gene match: 11. The CDR3 loop spans 15 amino acids. This CDR3 reads CASSSGSGGAGEQFF. The DNA for the CDR3 is TGTGCCAGCTCGTCCGGCAGCGGGGGGGCTGGTGAGCAGTTCTTC.

This chain links TRBV7-9 with TRBJ1-1; D not resolved. V lost 0 bases and J 1 base, leaving 21 bases between the germline ends. Germline lookup yields CDR1 SEHNR and CDR2 FQNEAQ (reference sequence). The CDR3 runs to 19 residues. The CDR3 loop reads CASSLAGYEWAGRNTEAFF. The CDR3 DNA follows: TGTGCCAGCAGCTTAGCGGGCTATGAGTGGGCAGGCCGGAACACTGAAGCTTTCTTT.

V gene TRBV2 combines with J gene TRBJ1-5; D remains unclear. Per germline, CDR1 SNHLY and CDR2 FYNNEI. The CDR3 runs 14 residues. With 6 bases removed from V and 0 bases from J, the gap between germline ends came to 9 bases. CDR3 residues: CASSFPDSNQPQHF. CDR3 bases: TGTGCCAGCAGCTTCCCAGATAGCAATCAGCCCCAGCATTTT.

In this sample, this clone turned up once. The chain uses TRBV2 and TRBJ2-1; 11 bases are shared with TRBD2. Germline V lookup: CDR1 SNHLY, CDR2 FYNNEI. The V and J ends lost 4 bases and 6 bases, in that order; junction bases with no gene match: 8. This CDR3 is 16 amino acids long. The CDR3 coding sequence is TGTGCCAGCAGTGGGATAGCGGGGGGGCCGGGCAATGAGCAGTTCTTC. As protein: CASSGIAGGPGNEQFF.

J is TRBJ1-2 and V is TRBV7-9; D gene unclear. CDR3 length: 13 residues. V was cut by 3 bases and J by 0 bases, with 5 bases left in between. CDR1 is SEHNR and CDR2 is FQNEAQ in the germline V gene (reference sequence). In nucleotides, the CDR3 is TGTGCCAGCAGCTTTAACGCTAACTATGGCTACACCTTC. This encodes CASSFNANYGYTF.

This chain joins TRBV7-8 and TRBJ2-3; maybe TRBD2 (6 bases). The V gene lost 0 bases and the J gene lost 7 bases, with 20 bases spanning the gap. In germline, CDR1 is SGHVS, CDR2 FQNEAQ. The CDR3 spans 17 residues. CDR3 sequence reads: CASSLAAPSVGDHTQYF. DNA for the CDR3: TGTGCCAGCAGCTTAGCGGCGCCTAGCGTTGGGGATCATACGCAGTATTTT.

This clone was seen once. This chain uses TRBV14 with TRBJ1-2; D gene uncertain. Deletions cut 1 base from V and 10 bases from J, with 16 bases between. CDR1 is SGHDN and CDR2 is FVKESK in the germline V gene. The CDR3 extends over 14 amino acids. CDR3 DNA sequence: TGTGCCAGCAGCCAAGCGACAACCTCGAGCGACTACACCTTC. It specifies CASSQATTSSDYTF.

V gene TRBV29-1 combines with J gene TRBJ2-1; possibly TRBD2 for D (6 bases). With 7 bases removed from V and 3 bases from J, the gap between germline ends came to 13 bases. CDR3 size: 13 residues. The germline V gene has CDR1 SQVTM and CDR2 ANQGSEA. For the CDR3, the DNA is TGCAGCGGGGGACGGGGGATCTACAATGAGCAGTTCTTC. This gives the protein CSGGRGIYNEQFF.

This rearrangement joins TRBV9 to TRBJ2-1; 7 nucleotides match TRBD2. This CDR3 spans 13 amino acids. The germline CDR1 and CDR2 sequences are SGDLS and YYNGEE. The V segment lost 5 bases and the J segment 4 bases; nucleotides outside the gene matches: 3. DNA of the CDR3: TGTGCCAGCAGTGCGGGAGATTACAATGAGCAGTTCTTC. It encodes CASSAGDYNEQFF. Filled out from reference TRBV9 and TRBJ2-1, the complete variable domain reads DSGVTQTPKHLITATGQRVTLRCSPRSGDLSVYWYQQSLDQGLQFLIQYYNGEERAKGNILERFSAQQFPDLHSELNLSSLELGDSALYFCASSAGDYNEQFFGPGTRLTVL.

In its sample, this clone was seen once. V is TRBV25-1 and J is TRBJ2-7; 7 nucleotides line up with TRBD2. Unmatched junction bases numbered 10, after V lost 5 bases and J lost 3 bases. Per the germline V gene, CDR1 is MGHDK and CDR2 is SYGVNS. The CDR3 extends over 15 amino acids. DNA of the CDR3: TGTGCCAGCAGTCCCGGGGGGAACCTTCGCTACGAGCAGTACTTC. Its protein is CASSPGGNLRYEQYF.

This clone was observed a few times. The chain carries TRBV2 and TRBJ2-1; TRBD1 aligns across 10 bases. Germline V gives CDR1 SNHLY, CDR2 FYNNEI. V lost 6 bases and J lost 6; bases outside the gene matches: 8. The CDR3 sequence is 15 residues long. The CDR3 is CASRPGQGSINEQFF. For the CDR3, the DNA is TGTGCCAGCAGACCGGGACAGGGGTCCATCAATGAGCAGTTCTTC.

The rearrangement joins TRBV19 to TRBJ2-7; 7 bases align to TRBD1. The trim removed 10 bases at V and 4 bases at J, leaving 7 bases unmatched. The CDR3 covers 12 residues. Germline loops: CDR1 LNHDA, CDR2 SQIVND (reference sequence). CDR3 coding DNA: TGTGCCACTTCCCAGGGGGTGTACGAGCAGTACTTC. As protein: CATSQGVYEQYF. The complete variable domain, with remaining parts taken from reference TRBV19 and TRBJ2-7, reads DGGITQSPKYLFRKEGQNVTLSCEQNLNHDAMYWYRQDPGQGLRLIYYSQIVNDFQKGDIAEGYSVSREKKESFPLTVTSAQKNPTAFYLCATSQGVYEQYFGPGTRLTVT.